The next 32 T cell receptor beta chains were all read from a single sample in a study of blood T cell repertoires in COVID-19. Using immunoSEQ multiplex PCR, the repertoire was profiled, and TCRdb retains in-frame clones only, with some absent. The data contain about 74,000 clones, 80% to 90% of them singletons. The specimen sequenced was peripheral blood. The receptors were sampled from a man in his 70s with acute or convalescent COVID-19.

This rearrangement joins TRBV6-5 to TRBJ2-3, with D tentatively TRBD2 (7 bases). Germline CDR1 MNHEY, CDR2 SVGAGI. The CDR3 contains 15 residues. Trimming took 5 bases from V and 5 from J, leaving 17 bases between them. DNA for the CDR3: TGTGCCAGCAGTCCCTTTGCGGGGGCCCTAGATACGCAGTATTTT. This sequence encodes CASSPFAGALDTQYF.

V gene TRBV4-3 combines with J gene TRBJ1-2; the D is unclear. In germline, CDR1 is LGHNA, CDR2 YSLEER. The CDR3 consists of 15 residues. V was pared by 4 bases and J by 3 bases, with 15 bases between. The CDR3 loop reads CASSREERADYGYTF. CDR3 coding DNA: TGCGCCAGCAGCCGGGAGGAAAGGGCAGACTATGGCTACACCTTC.

This chain joins TRBV7-9 and TRBJ2-7, with a possible D match to TRBD2 (5 bases). This CDR3 region has 14 residues. The ends were cut back, 5 bases at V and 6 bases at J, with 17 bases in the middle. CDR1 SEHNR and CDR2 FQNEAQ come from the germline V gene (reference sequence). The CDR3 region has the DNA TGTGCCAGCAGCCTCCTTCGGGATGTAGGCGAGCAGTACTTC. It yields the protein CASSLLRDVGEQYF.

This rearrangement joins TRBV7-2 to TRBJ2-5, with TRBD2 identical over 11 bases. Germline CDR1 and CDR2: SGHTA and FQGNSA. J gave up 4 bases and V 1 base, and 5 bases lay outside the gene matches. The CDR3 is 16 residues long. CDR3 DNA: TGTGCCAGCAGCTTAGGTACTAGCGGGGGTGGAGAGACCCAGTACTTC. Translation: CASSLGTSGGGETQYF.

This sequence joins TRBV2 and TRBJ2-3; 15 bases map to TRBD2. This CDR3 comprises 20 residues. Germline V lookup: CDR1 SNHLY, CDR2 FYNNEI. V lost 2 bases and J lost 2; bases outside the gene matches: 11. The CDR3 nucleotides read TGTGCCAGCAGTGAAATCGTCGGACTAGCGGGAGGGTCGAACACAGATACGCAGTATTTT. This codes for CASSEIVGLAGGSNTDTQYF.

V usage is TRBV3-1 (or the pseudogene TRBV3-2) and J usage is TRBJ2-5, with D possibly TRBD2 on 6 matching bases. The CDR3 consists of 15 residues. Looked up from germline, CDR1 is LGHDT and CDR2 is YNNKEL (reference sequence). Trimming removed 0 bases from V and 4 bases from J, with 12 bases in between. In nucleotides, the CDR3 is TGTGCCAGCAGCCAAGATCCCGGGCGGGGAGAGACCCAGTACTTC. Translation: CASSQDPGRGETQYF.

The chain uses TRBV10-3 and TRBJ2-1, with unresolved D. V lost 3 bases and J 4 bases, leaving 4 bases between the germline ends. This CDR3 has 12 residues. CDR1 ENHRY and CDR2 SYGVKD come from the germline V gene. CDR3: CAISEEYNEQFF. The CDR3 region has the DNA TGTGCCATCAGTGAAGAGTACAATGAGCAGTTCTTC.

The chain employs TRBV5-8 and TRBJ1-5; tentative D call: TRBD1 (5 bases). Germline-derived CDR1 and CDR2 are SGHTS and YDEGEE. The length of the CDR3 is 15 residues. Deletions cut 0 bases from V and 2 bases from J, with 9 bases between. The CDR3 here is CASSLGPGGNQPQHF. The CDR3 nucleotides are TGTGCCAGCAGCTTGGGCCCGGGGGGCAATCAGCCCCAGCATTTT. The full variable domain, with the rest looked up from reference TRBV5-8 and TRBJ1-5, is EAGVTQSPTHLIKTRGQQATLRCSPISGHTSVYWYQQALGLGLQFLLWYDEGEERNRGNFPPRFSGRQFPNYSSELNVNALELEDSALYLCASSLGPGGNQPQHFGDGTRLSIL.

This chain connects TRBV20-1 to TRBJ1-1, with unresolved D. The CDR3 has 11 amino acids. The germline V gene encodes CDR1 DFQATT and CDR2 SNEGSKA (reference sequence). CDR3 in amino acids: CSTVKNTEAFF. Here the CDR3 DNA reads TGCAGCACAGTAAAGAACACTGAAGCTTTCTTT.

The rearrangement links TRBV6-5 to TRBJ2-1, with TRBD2 identical over 8 bases. V dropped 6 bases and J dropped 5; count of bases not matched to a gene: 9. The CDR3 runs 15 residues. CDR1 is MNHEY and CDR2 is SVGAGI in the germline V gene. DNA for the CDR3: TGTGCCAGCAGATTAGCGGGAAGAGCCCACAATGAGCAGTTCTTC. It encodes CASRLAGRAHNEQFF.

This clone appeared many times. This sequence joins TRBV12-3 or TRBV12-4 and TRBJ2-7; D perhaps matches TRBD2 (5 bases). Trimming stripped 4 bases from V and 11 bases from J, with 15 bases between. This CDR3 comprises 12 residues. CDR3 in amino acids: CASSSLGRAEYF. The CDR3 DNA sequence: TGTGCCAGCAGTTCGCTCGGTCGAGCGGAGTACTTC.

The chain employs TRBV10-2 and TRBJ1-6; TRBD1 is a possible D gene (6 bases). The germline V gene has CDR1 WSHSY and CDR2 SAAADI. This CDR3 has 15 residues. V was cut by 3 bases and J by 8 bases, with 14 bases left in between. This chain's CDR3 is CASSDGGPPHSPLHF. The CDR3 DNA is TGCGCCAGCAGTGATGGGGGCCCTCCCCATTCACCCCTCCACTTT.

The chain combines TRBV25-1 with TRBJ2-1; 7 bases agree with TRBD2. The V segment lost 5 bases and the J segment 4 bases; nucleotides outside the gene matches: 14. Germline CDR1 and CDR2: MGHDK and SYGVNS. The CDR3 is 17 amino acids. This CDR3 reads CASSPKVGPGGYNEQFF. The CDR3 coding sequence is TGTGCCAGCAGTCCAAAAGTGGGGCCCGGGGGGTACAATGAGCAGTTCTTC.

The CDR3 DNA follows: TGTGCCAGCAGTGTGTCGCGGGAAAAACTGTTTTTT. Translated: CASSVSREKLFF. The chain uses TRBV2 and TRBJ1-4; D unclear. Germline values: CDR1 SNHLY, CDR2 FYNNEI. V gave up 4 bases and J gave up 8 bases, with 8 bases separating them. The CDR3 is made up of 12 amino acids.

CDR3 sequence reads: CASSQEGQGSHYRYGYTF. DNA for the CDR3: TGCGCCAGCAGCCAAGAGGGCCAGGGATCCCACTATCGTTATGGCTACACCTTC. The V and J genes are TRBV4-3 and TRBJ1-2, with TRBD1 as a possible D gene (5 bases). The CDR3 is 18 amino acids. Germline CDR1 reads LGHNA; CDR2 reads YSLEER. The V end was cut by 0 bases, the J end by 5 bases, with 22 bases between.

The genes are TRBV15 and TRBJ2-2; TRBD2 agrees at 9 bases. Looked up from germline, CDR1 is LNHNV and CDR2 is YYDKDF (reference sequence). Trimming at V came to 6 bases and at J to 4 bases, leaving 6 bases not matched to a gene. The CDR3 covers 15 residues. CDR3 residues: CATRGVSGSTGELFF. The CDR3 nucleotides are TGTGCCACCAGGGGGGTTAGCGGGAGCACCGGGGAGCTGTTTTTT. The whole variable domain, remainder taken from reference TRBV15 and TRBJ2-2, is DAMVIQNPRYQVTQFGKPVTLSCSQTLNHNVMYWYQQKSSQAPKLLFHYYDKDFNNEADTPDNFQSRRPNTSFCFLDIRSPGLGDTAMYLCATRGVSGSTGELFFGEGSRLTVL.

On this clone: The junction differs from germline at one of its ends, possibly a read error. This chain uses TRBV29-1 with TRBJ1-1; 9 nucleotides align to TRBD1. Germline values: CDR1 SQVTM, CDR2 ANQGSEA. The CDR3 consists of 12 residues. CDR3 sequence: CSAGTGNPEAFF. The DNA for the CDR3 is TGCAGCGCAGGGACAGGGAACCCTGAAGCTTTCTTT.

The V gene is TRBV6-2 or TRBV6-3, the J gene TRBJ2-6; D is perhaps TRBD1 (6 bases). Germline V gene data show CDR1 as MNHEY and CDR2 as SVGEGT. The CDR3 is 16 residues long. The V end was cut by 6 bases, the J end by 2 bases, with 14 bases between. The CDR3 sequence is CASSLHAGAGANVLTF. CDR3 sequence (DNA): TGTGCCAGCAGCCTTCACGCAGGGGCTGGGGCCAACGTCCTGACTTTC.

This clone was counted only a few times. The chain employs TRBV9 and TRBJ2-3, with 8 positions matching TRBD2. Germline assignment: CDR1 SGDLS and CDR2 YYNGEE. J lost 8 bases, V lost 6 bases, and 11 bases had no gene match. The CDR3 is 14 residues long. CDR3 DNA sequence: TGTGCCAGCACCGGGGGGGAGATGGTGGGTACGCAGTATTTT. Residues: CASTGGEMVGTQYF.

This chain uses TRBV11-3 with TRBJ2-3, with 12 bases identical to TRBD2. The CDR3 is 17 amino acids. The ends lost 3 bases at V and 2 bases at J; junction bases unmatched: 6. Germline lookup yields CDR1 SGHNT and CDR2 YENEEA. Written as DNA, the CDR3 is TGTGCCAGCAGCTTCCGACTAGCGGGGGAATACACAGATACGCAGTATTTT. Protein product: CASSFRLAGEYTDTQYF. The entire variable domain, with the rest obtained from reference TRBV11-3 and TRBJ2-3, is as follows: EAGVVQSPRYKIIEKKQPVAFWCNPISGHNTLYWYLQNLGQGPELLIRYENEEAVDDSQLPKDRFSAERLKGVDSTLKIQPAELGDSAVYLCASSFRLAGEYTDTQYFGPGTRLTVL.

V gene TRBV28 combines with J gene TRBJ1-1; 9 nucleotides align to TRBD1. CDR1 MDHEN and CDR2 SYDVKM come from the germline V gene. The CDR3 runs 14 residues. J was trimmed by 5 bases and V by 4 bases; bases with no gene match: 5. Here the CDR3 DNA reads TGTGCCAGCAGTTCCCCGGGACAGGGAACTGAAGCTTTCTTT. It translates to CASSSPGQGTEAFF.

The rearrangement joins TRBV4-2 to TRBJ2-7, with 7 bases matching TRBD2. With 0 bases clipped from V and 0 bases from J, the junction kept 2 bases outside the gene matches. The CDR3 spans 15 residues. In germline, CDR1 is LGHNA, CDR2 YNFKEQ. For the CDR3, the DNA is TGTGCCAGCAGCCAAGAGGGACTAATCTCCTACGAGCAGTACTTC. It translates to CASSQEGLISYEQYF.

The rearrangement uses TRBV24-1 and TRBJ2-5; tentative D call: TRBD1 (6 bases). This CDR3 contains 13 residues. The germline V gene has CDR1 KGHDR and CDR2 SFDVKD. V lost 4 bases to trimming and J lost 2 bases, with 7 bases between them. The chain's CDR3 is CATSETGQETQYF. The DNA for the CDR3 is TGTGCCACCAGTGAGACAGGACAAGAGACCCAGTACTTC.

This sequence joins TRBV9 and TRBJ2-1; weak D call: TRBD1 (6 bases). Trimming shortened V by 3 bases and J by 10 bases, and 8 bases separated the two germline ends. Germline CDR1 and CDR2: SGDLS and YYNGEE. CDR3 length: 11 amino acids. DNA of the CDR3: TGTGCCAGCAGCGCCGACAGGGAGCAGTTCTTC. Translating gives CASSADREQFF.

The chain has TRBV2 and TRBJ2-5; TRBD2 might be the D (6 bases). CDR1 is SNHLY and CDR2 is FYNNEI in the germline V gene. This CDR3 is built from 17 residues. Trimming left V 6 bases short and J 3 bases short, with 23 bases between. The DNA for the CDR3 is TGTGCCAGCAGGGGACGGGCGGGACTGGCGGGGAAAGAGACCCAGTACTTC. It translates to CASRGRAGLAGKETQYF. The full variable domain, completed using reference TRBV2 and TRBJ2-5, is EPEVTQTPSHQVTQMGQEVILRCVPISNHLYFYWYRQILGQKVEFLVSFYNNEISEKSEIFDDQFSVERPDGSNFTLKIRSTKLEDSAMYFCASRGRAGLAGKETQYFGPGTRLLVL.

The CDR3: CASSIGRTSTDTQYF. As DNA, the CDR3 is TGTGCCAGTAGTATTGGGCGAACTAGCACAGATACGCAGTATTTT. V and J are TRBV19 and TRBJ2-3; D is ambiguous. V dropped 3 bases and J dropped 0 bases, with 10 bases sitting between them. Per germline, CDR1 LNHDA and CDR2 SQIVND (reference sequence). The CDR3 sequence is 15 residues long.

The chain uses TRBV9 and TRBJ2-7; 9 nucleotides agree with TRBD2. The V segment lost 3 bases and the J segment 4 bases; nucleotides outside the gene matches: 8. Germline V gene sequence: CDR1 SGDLS, CDR2 YYNGEE. The CDR3 has 15 residues. DNA for the CDR3: TGTGCCAGCAGCGGCGCGGGCGGGGGGGCTTACGAGCAGTACTTC. Translated: CASSGAGGGAYEQYF.

The CDR3 region has the DNA TGCGCCAGCAGACCCGGACAGGGGGAGACCCAGTACTTC. Protein: CASRPGQGETQYF. This chain links TRBV5-1 with TRBJ2-5; 9 nucleotides match TRBD1. V shed 5 bases and J 5 bases; nucleotides not matched to a gene: 4. The CDR3 loop spans 13 amino acids. Germline V gene lookup returns CDR1 SGHRS and CDR2 YFSETQ.

V and J are TRBV4-1 and TRBJ2-3, with 9 positions matching TRBD1. CDR1 and CDR2 from the germline V gene are MGHRA and YSYEKL. The CDR3 has 15 residues. The V gene end was trimmed by 1 base and the J gene end by 5 bases; junction bases not matched to a gene: 4. As DNA, the CDR3 is TGCGCCAGCAGCCAAGGACAGGGGGACGAAGATACGCAGTATTTT. As protein: CASSQGQGDEDTQYF.

The chain carries TRBV2 and TRBJ1-2, with D uncertain. Germline V lookup: CDR1 SNHLY, CDR2 FYNNEI. Trimming removed 4 bases at V and 0 bases at J, with 6 bases between. The length of the CDR3 is 13 residues. Written as DNA, the CDR3 is TGTGCCAGCAGTGTAGACTCTAACTATGGCTACACCTTC. Translation: CASSVDSNYGYTF.

This chain links TRBV5-8 with TRBJ1-1; TRBD1 is a possible D gene (5 bases). The CDR3 is made up of 15 amino acids. Trimming pared 4 bases from V and 5 bases from J, leaving 18 bases between. Germline CDR1 and CDR2: SGHTS and YDEGEE. CDR3: CASSHSREGRTEAFF. CDR3 in DNA: TGTGCCAGCAGCCACTCGAGGGAGGGACGAACTGAAGCTTTCTTT.

The genes are TRBV19 and TRBJ2-2; 7 bases are shared with TRBD1. V was pared by 5 bases and J by 4 bases, with 10 bases of the junction left unmatched. CDR1 is LNHDA, CDR2 SQIVND, per germline (reference sequence). The CDR3 length is 16 residues. The CDR3 spells CASSLLTGSGTGELFF. DNA for the CDR3: TGTGCCAGTAGTCTCCTGACAGGGTCGGGCACCGGGGAGCTGTTTTTT.